One T cell receptor beta chain is described in this entry. This sample is drawn from a study of blood T cell repertoires in COVID-19. The repertoire was sequenced with immunoSEQ multiplex PCR; TCRdb's copy has only in-frame clones and lacks some. This table holds 70,000 to 95,000 clones, 75% to 90% found once. CDR1 is MNHEY and CDR2 is SVGAGI in the germline V gene. Trimming removed 6 bases from V and 8 bases from J, with 13 bases in between. This CDR3 has 12 amino acids. This chain uses TRBV6-5 with TRBJ1-2; D is unclear. The sequence was collected from a man between 45 and 60 years old with active COVID-19. Sequencing was done on a sample of peripheral blood. The CDR3 sequence: CASSPRHGGYTF. CDR3 in DNA: TGTGCCAGCAGCCCGAGGCATGGGGGCTACACCTTC.